This T cell receptor beta chain stems from a study of technical replicates of blood from a few donors. The ends were cut back, 3 bases at V and 5 bases at J, with 4 bases in the middle. The germline gives CDR1 KGHSH, CDR2 LQKENI. The CDR3 length is 11 residues. The protocol was immunoSEQ multiplex PCR, while the TCRdb copy is restricted to in-frame clones and leaves out a portion. The repertoire includes over 50,000 clones, roughly 93% of them detected once, and 4.2% sits in the top ten. Sequenced input: PBMCs. The gene calls are TRBV18 and TRBJ2-5, with D unresolved. The TCR comes from a human donor in good health. Some clones in this sample may be carry-over from other donors' samples. The CDR3 region is CASSPLETQYF. The CDR3 DNA follows: TGTGCCAGCTCACCTCTGGAGACCCAGTACTTC.